This paragraph covers one T cell receptor beta chain sequence. Its antigen is unidentified. Germline assignment: CDR1 KGHSH and CDR2 LQKENI. V was shortened by 3 bases and J by 5 bases, with 16 bases between the two germline ends. The CDR3 covers 15 residues. The data derive from a study of response to subunit inactivated influenza vaccine. Study-wide points: Every seasonal influenza vaccination brings in few new T cells, the authors suggested.

TCRdb passed the RT-PCR reads through MiXCR, listing each CDR3 protein once. This sample has more than 500,000 distinct CDR3 sequences, with approximately 10% found just once. The same sample was also used in a study of T cells expressing NK-cell markers. From that paper: 5'RACE template switching with UMIs generated TCR beta cDNA. Among the eight sequenced donors, seven tested HCMV-seropositive and one tested seronegative. The leading position in the CD3+CD56-NKG2C+ fraction of a handful of donors also went to these clonotypes. HCMV specificity of the expanded NKG2C+ T cell clones was not established.

The chain carries TRBV18 and TRBJ2-5; D tentatively reads TRBD1 or TRBD2 (5 bases each). The source is a man in his fifties or sixties who received an inactivated influenza vaccine. The sample here was PBMCs from blood, taken on the day of vaccination. CDR3 sequence (DNA): TGTGCCAGCTCACCGGGTTTGTGGGGGAGCGAGACCCAGTACTTC. It is translated as CASSPGLWGSETQYF.